Listed here are 6 T cell receptor beta chains from one sample, sequenced in a study of breast tumors, draining lymph nodes, adjacent tissues. TCRdb redid the calling of the multiplex PCR reads with MiXCR, one entry per CDR3 protein. The sample holds about 270,000 distinct CDR3 sequences, over 25% seen once. Samples came from axillary lymph nodes draining the breast cancer. The material sequenced was axillary lymph node tissue. The receptor source for this set is a female donor with breast cancer. Some clones in this sample may be carry-over from other donors' samples.

This clonotype was recorded a few times. The junction differs from germline at one of its ends, possibly a read error. The rearrangement uses TRBV7-3 and TRBJ1-5, with a weak D call TRBD1 (5 bases). This CDR3 has 14 residues. Germline V gene data show CDR1 as SGHTA and CDR2 as FQGTGA. The CDR3 region is CASSWGGGNRPQHF. The CDR3 region has the DNA TGTGCCAGCAGTTGGGGGGGGGGAAATCGGCCCCAGCATTTT.

In its sample, this clonotype was seen many times. The V gene is TRBV29-1, the J gene TRBJ2-3; 13 nucleotides agree with TRBD2. Germline CDR1 SQVTM, CDR2 ANQGSEA. Trimming cost V 2 bases and J 3 bases; bases outside gene matches: 5. The CDR3 is made up of 16 amino acids. CDR3 sequence (DNA): TGCAGCGTTGAAATAACTAGCGGGAGGGGGACAGATACGCAGTATTTT. Translated, it gives CSVEITSGRGTDTQYF.

Remarks on this clonotype: This clone may be a read error of a much larger clone one base away. The rearrangement links TRBV6-5 to TRBJ2-7; D is undetermined. CDR3 length: 15 amino acids. Germline V gene sequence: CDR1 MNHEY, CDR2 SVGAGI. The CDR3 DNA reads as TGTGCCAGCGGTTACTTCTCAAGTTCTCCCTACGAGCAGTACTTC. Its protein product is CASGYFSSSPYEQYF.

This clonotype occurred many times. The CDR3 reads CASSRTGGNTGELFF. The DNA of the CDR3 is TGTGCCAGTAGTCGGACAGGGGGTAACACCGGGGAGCTGTTTTTT. The rearrangement links TRBV19 to TRBJ2-2; 10 bases fit TRBD1. J was trimmed by 2 bases and V by 5 bases; bases with no gene match: 2. The CDR3 runs 15 residues. In germline, CDR1 is LNHDA, CDR2 SQIVND (reference sequence).

In this sample, this clonotype turned up many times. Since a much larger clone is just one base distant, this may be a read error. The chain carries TRBV11-3 and TRBJ2-3; TRBD2 matches 13 bases. CDR1 SGHNT and CDR2 YENEEA come from the germline V gene. The CDR3 extends over 15 amino acids. In nucleotides, the CDR3 is TGTGCCGGCAGACGGACTAGCGGGAGCCCAGATACGCAGTATTTT. Translating it yields CAGRRTSGSPDTQYF. Filled out from reference TRBV11-3 and TRBJ2-3, the complete variable domain reads EAGVVQSPRYKIIEKKQPVAFWCNPISGHNTLYWYLQNLGQGPELLIRYENEEAVDDSQLPKDRFSAERLKGVDSTLKIQPAELGDSAVYLCAGRRTSGSPDTQYFGPGTRLTVL.

In its sample, this clonotype was seen many times. This rearrangement joins TRBV20-1 to TRBJ2-1; 9 bases are shared with TRBD2. Germline V gene lookup returns CDR1 DFQATT and CDR2 SNEGSKA (reference sequence). The CDR3 totals 17 residues. V was pared by 0 bases and J by 7 bases, with 13 bases of the junction left unmatched. DNA for the CDR3: TGCAGTGCTAGAGATCTTCTATTGCGGGAGGGATGGAATGAGCAGTTCTTC. It codes for CSARDLLLREGWNEQFF.